Below, 28 T cell receptor beta chains from the same sample are listed, as sequenced in a study of chemoradiotherapy in HPV16-positive cancers. Method: immunoSEQ multiplex PCR; TCRdb's copy keeps in-frame clones and lacks some. This table has around 6,200 clones, 70% to 85% appearing once. Material: tumor tissue, obtained from a patient who underwent chemoradiotherapy. Every receptor here comes from a human donor with HPV-associated anogenital cancer.

The gene calls are TRBV5-5 and TRBJ2-5, with a possible D match to TRBD1 (5 bases). V was pared by 3 bases and J by 1 base, with 10 bases between. There are 14 residues in the CDR3. Germline V lookup: CDR1 SGHKS, CDR2 YYEKEE (reference sequence). The CDR3 DNA reads as TGTGCCAGCAGCTACCGACAGACCCAAGAGACCCAGTACTTC. It yields the protein CASSYRQTQETQYF.

This chain links TRBV27 with TRBJ2-3; 16 nucleotides line up with TRBD2. The V gene end was trimmed by 6 bases and the J gene end by 5 bases; junction bases not matched to a gene: 5. CDR3 size: 16 residues. The germline CDR1 and CDR2 sequences are MNHEY and SMNVEV (reference sequence). CDR3 sequence reads: CASSSGLAGGRDTQYF. CDR3 DNA: TGTGCCAGCAGCTCGGGACTAGCGGGGGGGCGAGATACGCAGTATTTT.

This chain uses TRBV11-2 with TRBJ2-1; 10 bases are a match to TRBD2. V shed 5 bases, J shed 5 bases, and the junction held 3 bases outside the gene matches. Germline CDR1 is SGHAT and CDR2 is FQNNGV. CDR3 length: 14 amino acids. The CDR3 DNA reads as TGTGCCAGCAGCCTTAGCGGGGGGCACAATGAGCAGTTCTTC. Translating it yields CASSLSGGHNEQFF.

This clone has only one observation. This rearrangement joins TRBV28 to TRBJ1-1; 9 bases fit TRBD1. J gave up 5 bases and V 6 bases, and 10 bases lay outside the gene matches. This CDR3 has 15 residues. CDR1 MDHEN and CDR2 SYDVKM come from the germline V gene. The CDR3 loop reads CASSDSMTGGTEAFF. Here the CDR3 DNA reads TGTGCCAGCAGCGACTCCATGACAGGGGGGACTGAAGCTTTCTTT.

CDR3 sequence: CSVRGVQGAGQETQYF. The CDR3 nucleotides read TGCAGCGTAAGAGGTGTTCAGGGGGCAGGACAAGAGACCCAGTACTTC. This chain joins TRBV29-1 and TRBJ2-5; 8 positions match TRBD1. CDR3 length: 16 residues. Germline V lookup: CDR1 SQVTM, CDR2 ANQGSEA. V was pared by 6 bases and J by 2 bases, with 14 bases of the junction left unmatched.

The V and J genes are TRBV5-1 and TRBJ2-3; 10 nucleotides agree with TRBD2. The germline gives CDR1 SGHRS, CDR2 YFSETQ. The J segment lost 6 bases and the V segment lost 0 bases, leaving 7 bases of the junction unmatched. The CDR3 has 16 residues. The DNA of the CDR3 is TGCGCCAGCAGCTTGGGGGCTAGCGGGGGAGGTGATACGCAGTATTTT. Protein: CASSLGASGGGDTQYF.

This rearrangement joins TRBV19 to TRBJ2-3; 13 bases are a match to TRBD2. V lost 5 bases and J lost 7; bases outside the gene matches: 6. In germline, CDR1 is LNHDA, CDR2 SQIVND (reference sequence). The CDR3 covers 15 residues. CDR3 sequence reads: CASSELAGGRHTQYF. DNA for the CDR3: TGTGCCAGTAGTGAACTAGCGGGGGGGCGTCATACGCAGTATTTT.

The CDR3 loop reads CAISDRGQVRTEAFF. The CDR3 nucleotides read TGTGCCATCAGTGACAGGGGACAGGTTAGAACTGAAGCTTTCTTT. The chain joins TRBV10-3 to TRBJ1-1; TRBD1 matches 8 bases. Trimming removed 3 bases from V and 5 bases from J; junction bases left unmatched: 8. Per germline, CDR1 ENHRY and CDR2 SYGVKD. The length of the CDR3 is 15 residues.

The chain recombines TRBV5-1 with TRBJ1-5; D is uncertain. The germline V gene has CDR1 SGHRS and CDR2 YFSETQ. The CDR3 extends over 14 amino acids. V was clipped by 0 bases and J by 5 bases, with 9 bases between them. The CDR3 region is CASSLVGGDQPQHF. The CDR3 DNA follows: TGCGCCAGCAGCTTGGTCGGCGGGGATCAGCCCCAGCATTTT.

The chain links TRBV2 to TRBJ1-1, with D hard to call. V was clipped by 11 bases and J by 1 base, with 14 bases between them. Germline CDR1 SNHLY, CDR2 FYNNEI. The CDR3 spans 13 residues. CDR3 residues: CAVAVSPNTEAFF. Written as DNA, the CDR3 is TGTGCCGTAGCGGTAAGCCCGAACACTGAAGCTTTCTTT.

By share, this clone ranks as large (0.1 to 1%). The chain uses TRBV5-6 and TRBJ1-2; a possible D gene is TRBD1 (5 bases). The CDR3 consists of 17 residues. The germline CDR1 and CDR2 sequences are SGHDT and YYEEEE. With 0 bases removed from V and 4 bases from J, the gap between germline ends came to 19 bases. CDR3 nucleotides: TGTGCCAGCAGCTTGGGTCCAGGGTGGAGTGGGAGCTATGGCTACACCTTC. This gives the protein CASSLGPGWSGSYGYTF. Based on the CDR3 plus reference TRBV5-6 and TRBJ1-2, the full variable domain is DAGVTQSPTHLIKTRGQQVTLRCSPKSGHDTVSWYQQALGQGPQFIFQYYEEEERQRGNFPDRFSGHQFPNYSSELNVNALLLGDSALYLCASSLGPGWSGSYGYTFGSGTRLTVV.

V is TRBV19 and J is TRBJ1-6; no clear D. The germline CDR1 and CDR2 sequences are LNHDA and SQIVND (reference sequence). V dropped 0 bases and J dropped 11 bases, with 17 bases sitting between them. CDR3 length: 16 residues. CDR3 loop: CASSIDAALRLAPLHF. The CDR3 DNA is TGTGCCAGTAGTATAGACGCGGCACTACGTTTGGCACCCCTCCACTTT.

The gene calls are TRBV5-1 and TRBJ1-4; D may be TRBD1 (5 bases). V gave up 3 bases and J gave up 4 bases, with 13 bases separating them. Germline V gene sequence: CDR1 SGHRS, CDR2 YFSETQ. The CDR3 is 15 amino acids. CDR3 coding DNA: TGCGCCAGCAGCTGGAAGGGGTTTTATAATGAAAAACTGTTTTTT. Encoded protein: CASSWKGFYNEKLFF.

The chain joins TRBV7-9 to TRBJ2-3; D gene ambiguous. Germline CDR1 SEHNR, CDR2 FQNEAQ (reference sequence). The CDR3 loop spans 14 amino acids. Trimming pared 1 base from V and 1 base from J, leaving 6 bases between. CDR3 coding DNA: TGTGCCAGCAGCTTAGAGTACGGCACAGATACGCAGTATTTT. This encodes CASSLEYGTDTQYF.

The chain is built from TRBV6-6 and TRBJ1-2, with a weak D call TRBD1 (6 bases). Germline CDR1 MNHNY, CDR2 SVGAGI (reference sequence). This CDR3 region has 13 residues. The V gene lost 7 bases and the J gene lost 5 bases, with 14 bases spanning the gap. CDR3 sequence: CASIGGGGYGYTF. CDR3 in DNA: TGTGCCAGCATTGGGGGGGGCGGGTATGGCTACACCTTC.

V and J are TRBV9 and TRBJ1-1, with D perhaps TRBD1 (6 bases). V lost 3 bases and J 3 bases, leaving 15 bases between the germline ends. CDR1 and CDR2 (germline): SGDLS, YYNGEE. The CDR3 is made up of 15 amino acids. CDR3 loop: CASSASGRGDTEAFF. In nucleotides, the CDR3 is TGTGCCAGCAGCGCTTCGGGGAGGGGGGACACTGAAGCTTTCTTT. Drawing the rest from reference TRBV9 and TRBJ1-1, the complete variable domain is DSGVTQTPKHLITATGQRVTLRCSPRSGDLSVYWYQQSLDQGLQFLIQYYNGEERAKGNILERFSAQQFPDLHSELNLSSLELGDSALYFCASSASGRGDTEAFFGQGTRLTVV.

The chain couples TRBV27 to TRBJ2-7, with a tentative D call TRBD2 (7 bases). The length of the CDR3 is 15 residues. Germline V CDR1 and CDR2: MNHEY, SMNVEV (reference sequence). V dropped 8 bases and J dropped 5 bases, with 22 bases sitting between them. CDR3 coding DNA: TGTGCCAGCCGGCTTGGGGGGGGCGCTTCCCACGAGCAGTACTTC. Translation: CASRLGGGASHEQYF.

In DNA, the CDR3 is TGTGCCAGCAGTTTTCTGACAGATCAAGAGACCCAGTACTTC. Residues: CASSFLTDQETQYF. J is TRBJ2-5 and V is TRBV28, with TRBD1 as a possible D gene (5 bases). Germline loops: CDR1 MDHEN, CDR2 SYDVKM. V dropped 3 bases and J dropped 2 bases, with 10 bases sitting between them. This CDR3 spans 14 amino acids.

The chain employs TRBV28 and TRBJ2-7; D tentatively reads TRBD1 or TRBD2 (7 bases each). V was pared by 6 bases and J by 2 bases, with 14 bases between. The CDR3 totals 14 residues. CDR1 is MDHEN, CDR2 SYDVKM, per germline. The CDR3 sequence is CASRATGRAYEQYF. As DNA, the CDR3 is TGTGCCAGCAGAGCGACAGGGAGGGCCTACGAGCAGTACTTC.

The chain links TRBV10-3 to TRBJ1-4; unclear D gene. This CDR3 is built from 14 residues. The germline V and J ends were trimmed by 3 bases and 1 base, with 6 bases remaining between them. From germline, CDR1 is ENHRY and CDR2 SYGVKD. The CDR3 loop reads CAISDRLTNEKLFF. Here the CDR3 DNA reads TGTGCCATCAGTGATAGGCTAACTAATGAAAAACTGTTTTTT.

Concerning this clone itself: An end of the junction differs from the germline gene, which may be a read error. The chain recombines TRBV2 with TRBJ1-2, with D perhaps TRBD1 (5 bases). Germline CDR1 reads SNHLY; CDR2 reads FYNNEI. The CDR3 totals 13 residues. This CDR3 reads CASSEEGRSRDLF. The CDR3 DNA follows: TGTGCCAGCAGTGAAGAGGGCAGGTCCAGGGATCTCTTC. The whole variable domain, remainder taken from reference TRBV2 and TRBJ1-2, is EPEVTQTPSHQVTQMGQEVILRCVPISNHLYFYWYRQILGQKVEFLVSFYNNEISEKSEIFDDQFSVERPDGSNFTLKIRSTKLEDSAMYFCASSEEGRSRDLFGSGTRLTVV.

This clone was observed a single time. V usage is TRBV4-1 and J usage is TRBJ1-3; D perhaps matches TRBD1 (6 bases). The CDR3 contains 16 residues. Trimming removed 3 bases from V and 0 bases from J, with 12 bases in between. CDR1 is MGHRA and CDR2 is YSYEKL in the germline V gene. CDR3 in DNA: TGCGCCAGCAGCCACACCCTGGACAGCTCTGGAAACACCATATATTTT. Protein: CASSHTLDSSGNTIYF.

The chain combines TRBV7-2 with TRBJ1-5; D is possibly TRBD1 (6 bases). CDR1 SGHTA and CDR2 FQGNSA come from the germline V gene. The V end was cut by 5 bases, the J end by 4 bases, with 12 bases between. This CDR3 is built from 14 residues. This CDR3 reads CASSPPQGNQPQHF. The CDR3 DNA reads as TGTGCCAGCAGCCCACCCCAGGGGAATCAGCCCCAGCATTTT.

The chain combines TRBV6-6 with TRBJ1-2; TRBD1 might be the D (6 bases). The germline V and J ends were trimmed by 6 bases and 8 bases, with 16 bases remaining between them. The CDR3 length is 13 residues. CDR1 and CDR2 from the germline V gene are MNHNY and SVGAGI (reference sequence). CDR3 coding DNA: TGTGCCAGCAGGGGCGCAGGAGGGGGGGGCTACACCTTC. Translating gives CASRGAGGGGYTF.

The V and J genes are TRBV4-2 and TRBJ2-7; a weak D match, TRBD2 (6 bases). The germline V gene has CDR1 LGHNA and CDR2 YNFKEQ. The germline V and J ends were trimmed by 2 bases and 3 bases, with 17 bases remaining between them. CDR3 size: 16 residues. CDR3 protein: CASSQQGGGAYYEQYF. The DNA for the CDR3 is TGTGCCAGCAGCCAACAGGGTGGCGGGGCCTACTACGAGCAGTACTTC.

This chain links TRBV29-1 with TRBJ1-1, with D uncertain. Germline V CDR1 and CDR2: SQVTM, ANQGSEA. The ends were cut back, 3 bases at V and 5 bases at J, with 16 bases in the middle. CDR3 length equals 14 residues. In nucleotides, the CDR3 is TGCAGCGTTGAGTCAGGCATCGTAGTTACTGAAGCTTTCTTT. This gives the protein CSVESGIVVTEAFF.

The CDR3 DNA reads TGTGCCAGCAGCTTAGAAGGACTCTTAGACGGCGCCTACAATGAGCAGTTCTTC. Encoded protein: CASSLEGLLDGAYNEQFF. The V call is TRBV7-9, the J call TRBJ2-1, with D perhaps TRBD2 (5 bases). Germline CDR1 reads SEHNR; CDR2 reads FQNEAQ (reference sequence). The CDR3 runs to 18 residues. V was trimmed by 1 base and J by 2 bases, leaving 18 bases between them.

The CDR3 bases are TGTGCCAGCACCTACACAGGTGGCGATGGCTACACCTTC. Protein product: CASTYTGGDGYTF. V usage is TRBV11-2 and J usage is TRBJ1-2; D is perhaps TRBD1 (5 bases). Germline V gene data show CDR1 as SGHAT and CDR2 as FQNNGV. Trimming stripped 7 bases from V and 6 bases from J, with 15 bases between. This CDR3 spans 13 amino acids. Complete variable domain (other parts from reference TRBV11-2 and TRBJ1-2): EAGVAQSPRYKIIEKRQSVAFWCNPISGHATLYWYQQILGQGPKLLIQFQNNGVVDDSQLPKDRFSAERLKGVDSTLKIQPAKLEDSAVYLCASTYTGGDGYTFGSGTRLTVV.